A single sample gave rise to the 29 T cell receptor beta chains below, sequenced in a study of HIV-infected patients and healthy controls. TCRdb re-analysed the 5' RACE reads in MiXCR, keeping a single row per CDR3 protein. The sample contains around 67,000 distinct CDR3 sequences, roughly 16% of which appear only once. Sample: CD4+ T cells from blood. These receptors originate from a human donor in good health.

This clonotype was detected a few times. The rearrangement joins TRBV2 to TRBJ2-1; D is possibly TRBD1 (6 bases). The V end was cut by 7 bases, the J end by 1 base, with 14 bases between. Per the germline V gene, CDR1 is SNHLY and CDR2 is FYNNEI. This CDR3 is built from 15 residues. DNA of the CDR3: TGTGCCAGCAATACATTACAGGGATCCTACAATGAGCAGTTCTTC. It specifies CASNTLQGSYNEQFF.

The V and J genes are TRBV20-1 and TRBJ1-6; D perhaps matches TRBD1 (5 bases). Trimming left V 2 bases short and J 6 bases short, with 14 bases between. The CDR3 has 15 residues. The germline V gene has CDR1 DFQATT and CDR2 SNEGSKA (reference sequence). CDR3 nucleotides: TGCAGTGCTAGATCAACCGGGGCCGTTAATTCACCCCTCCACTTT. Residues: CSARSTGAVNSPLHF.

The chain recombines TRBV4-3 with TRBJ2-3; possibly TRBD1 for D (5 bases). The V end lost 4 bases, the J end lost 3 bases, and 14 bases lay between the germline ends. Germline values: CDR1 LGHNA, CDR2 YSLEER. The CDR3 covers 15 residues. CDR3 nucleotides: TGCGCCAGCAGCCGGAACAGGTTGGGGACAGATACGCAGTATTTT. This encodes CASSRNRLGTDTQYF.

Ten or more counts support this clonotype. The chain links TRBV15 to TRBJ1-5, with D perhaps matching TRBD1 (5 bases). Germline CDR1 is LNHNV and CDR2 is YYDKDF (reference sequence). The V gene lost 0 bases and the J gene lost 4 bases, with 13 bases spanning the gap. The length of the CDR3 is 16 residues. The CDR3 sequence is CATSRDPGRQNQPQHF. In DNA form, the CDR3 reads TGTGCCACCAGCAGAGATCCGGGACGGCAGAATCAGCCCCAGCATTTT.

This clonotype showed up just a few times. This chain connects TRBV6-5 to TRBJ1-3, with D unclear. V lost 2 bases to trimming and J lost 0 bases, with 11 bases between them. The CDR3 consists of 16 residues. From germline, CDR1 is MNHEY and CDR2 SVGAGI. CDR3 DNA sequence: TGTGCCAGCAGTTACAGTCGGACCTACTCTGGAAACACCATATATTTT. This encodes CASSYSRTYSGNTIYF.

This clonotype was picked up many times. The chain combines TRBV7-6 with TRBJ1-1; no clear D gene. The germline gives CDR1 SGHVS, CDR2 FNYEAQ. This CDR3 is built from 13 residues. Between the trimmed V and J ends, which lost 5 bases and 1 base, there was a span of 8 bases. For the CDR3, the DNA is TGTGCCAGCAGCACTCAGAGGAACACTGAAGCTTTCTTT. This codes for CASSTQRNTEAFF.

This rearrangement joins TRBV5-1 to TRBJ1-1, with a possible D match to TRBD1 (6 bases). V was shortened by 0 bases and J by 0 bases, with 12 bases between the two germline ends. Germline V gene sequence: CDR1 SGHRS, CDR2 YFSETQ. This CDR3 is built from 16 residues. The chain's CDR3 is CASSLEVTGMNTEAFF. The CDR3 DNA is TGCGCCAGCAGCTTGGAAGTGACAGGAATGAACACTGAAGCTTTCTTT.

The sample holds a few counts of this clonotype. The chain combines TRBV5-5 with TRBJ2-5, with 9 positions matching TRBD1. The germline V gene has CDR1 SGHKS and CDR2 YYEKEE (reference sequence). The CDR3 length is 15 residues. V trimming: 2 bases; J trimming: 4 bases; junction bases outside the gene matches: 6. In DNA form, the CDR3 reads TGTGCCAGCAGCTTTACAGGGGGCGGGAGAGAGACCCAGTACTTC. Translation: CASSFTGGGRETQYF.

The chain uses TRBV12-3 or TRBV12-4 and TRBJ2-1; 10 bases are shared with TRBD1. With 3 bases clipped from V and 6 bases from J, the junction kept 5 bases outside the gene matches. This CDR3 is 15 amino acids long. CDR3 region: CASSLGQGYGNEQFF. CDR3 nucleotides: TGTGCCAGCAGTTTGGGACAGGGGTATGGCAATGAGCAGTTCTTC.

This clonotype was detected a few times. The V call is TRBV3-1, the J call TRBJ1-1; D gene uncertain. The germline CDR1 and CDR2 sequences are LGHDT and YNNKEL (reference sequence). This CDR3 is 16 amino acids long. Trimming stripped 2 bases from V and 1 base from J, with 14 bases between. The CDR3 coding sequence is TGTGCCAGCAGCCAACCCTCCTCGGGGAAGAACACTGAAGCTTTCTTT. Its translation is CASSQPSSGKNTEAFF.

The CDR3 DNA reads TGCGCCAGCAGCCAAGACGGTGGCGGGCCCGAGCAGTACTTC. Amino acids: CASSQDGGGPEQYF. The V and J genes are TRBV4-3 and TRBJ2-7; possibly TRBD2 for D (5 bases). Germline assignment: CDR1 LGHNA and CDR2 YSLEER. V lost 0 bases to trimming and J lost 6 bases, with 12 bases between them. This CDR3 comprises 14 residues.

This clonotype was seen only a few times. The chain couples TRBV20-1 to TRBJ2-7; D might be TRBD1 or TRBD2, each matching 7 bases. The germline V gene has CDR1 DFQATT and CDR2 SNEGSKA (reference sequence). The CDR3 totals 13 residues. The V end lost 5 bases, the J end lost 0 bases, and 11 bases lay between the germline ends. CDR3 sequence reads: CSAPGGVSYEQYF. CDR3 nucleotide sequence: TGCAGTGCTCCAGGGGGGGTCTCCTACGAGCAGTACTTC.

The rearrangement links TRBV20-1 to TRBJ1-2, with no clear D. Germline CDR1 is DFQATT and CDR2 is SNEGSKA (reference sequence). Deletions cut 6 bases from V and 2 bases from J, with 10 bases between. There are 12 residues in the CDR3. The CDR3 reads CSAKPGNYGYTF. CDR3 bases: TGCAGTGCCAAACCCGGGAACTATGGCTACACCTTC.

This clonotype has a count of ten or more. The chain uses TRBV14 and TRBJ2-3; D is possibly TRBD1 (6 bases). CDR3 length: 15 residues. The germline CDR1 and CDR2 sequences are SGHDN and FVKESK. V dropped 3 bases and J dropped 3 bases, with 13 bases sitting between them. The CDR3 is CASSQQGKGTDTQYF. The DNA for the CDR3 is TGTGCCAGCAGCCAGCAGGGGAAAGGGACAGATACGCAGTATTTT.

The chain combines TRBV3-1 with TRBJ2-3; D possibly corresponds to TRBD2 (6 bases). Germline V gene lookup returns CDR1 LGHDT and CDR2 YNNKEL (reference sequence). V lost 1 base and J lost 2, with 16 bases in between. This CDR3 is built from 17 residues. CDR3 in amino acids: CASSQGRTTLLTDTQYF. CDR3 coding DNA: TGTGCCAGCAGCCAAGGACGGACTACGCTCCTCACAGATACGCAGTATTTT.

This clonotype was seen a handful of times. J is TRBJ2-7 and V is TRBV6-2 or TRBV6-3; 9 bases map to TRBD1. The CDR3 sequence is 16 residues long. CDR1 and CDR2 from the germline V gene are MNHEY and SVGEGT. With 7 bases clipped from V and 4 bases from J, the junction kept 14 bases outside the gene matches. The CDR3 is CASTGTGTGPVYEQYF. As DNA, the CDR3 is TGTGCCAGCACCGGAACCGGGACAGGGCCAGTATACGAGCAGTACTTC.

A few counts support this clonotype. Sequence at one end of the junction differs from germline and may be a read error. The rearrangement joins TRBV4-3 to TRBJ1-2; 7 bases agree with TRBD1. Germline V gene sequence: CDR1 LGHNA, CDR2 YSLEER. This CDR3 spans 13 amino acids. Written as DNA, the CDR3 is TGCGCCAGCAGCCAAGCAACGGCAGGGACAGTTCACTTC. It is translated as CASSQATAGTVHF.

This clonotype was counted only a few times. The chain's CDR3 is CASSLVSGRPYNEQFF. The CDR3 nucleotides read TGTGCCAGCAGCTTAGTCAGCGGGAGGCCTTACAATGAGCAGTTCTTC. V gene TRBV7-2 combines with J gene TRBJ2-1, with TRBD2 matching 9 bases. CDR3 size: 16 residues. CDR1 and CDR2 (germline): SGHTA, FQGNSA. V lost 1 base, J lost 4 bases, and 5 bases stayed unmatched.

The sample holds a few counts of this clonotype. The CDR3 loop reads CASSDLRGRNTGELFF. Here the CDR3 DNA reads TGTGCCAGCAGTGACCTCCGAGGCAGAAATACCGGGGAGCTGTTTTTT. This rearrangement joins TRBV6-2 or TRBV6-3 to TRBJ2-2; D is ambiguous. V was cut by 5 bases and J by 5 bases, with 18 bases left in between. CDR3 length: 16 residues. CDR1 MNHEY and CDR2 SVGEGT come from the germline V gene.

The genes are TRBV6-2 or TRBV6-3 and TRBJ1-6; D is ambiguous. This CDR3 spans 13 amino acids. Germline V CDR1 and CDR2: MNHEY, SVGEGT. Trimming left V 2 bases short and J 9 bases short, with 8 bases between. CDR3 protein: CASSYTGISPLHF. The DNA of the CDR3 is TGTGCCAGCAGTTACACCGGGATTTCACCCCTCCACTTT.

The chain joins TRBV7-8 to TRBJ2-2; possible D gene TRBD2, 5 bases. CDR3 size: 20 residues. Trimming shortened V by 2 bases and J by 0 bases, and 22 bases separated the two germline ends. Germline CDR1 is SGHVS and CDR2 is FQNEAQ. CDR3 nucleotides: TGTGCCAGCAGCTTAAGCCCCCACCAAGCGGACGGAACGAACACCGGGGAGCTGTTTTTT. Translated: CASSLSPHQADGTNTGELFF.

The genes are TRBV3-1 and TRBJ1-1; maybe TRBD1 (5 bases). The CDR3 has 14 residues. Germline CDR1 LGHDT, CDR2 YNNKEL (reference sequence). The ends were cut back, 1 base at V and 8 bases at J, with 14 bases in the middle. In DNA, the CDR3 is TGTGCCAGCAGCCAAGGCACCGGGGGGGGGGAAGCTTTCTTT. Its translation is CASSQGTGGGEAFF.

This clonotype has a handful of counts. The chain recombines TRBV6-1 with TRBJ1-5, with no clear D. V dropped 5 bases and J dropped 5 bases, with 13 bases sitting between them. This CDR3 contains 14 residues. Germline CDR1 MNHNS, CDR2 SASEGT. Here the CDR3 reads CASSSSARYQPQHF. CDR3 nucleotide sequence: TGTGCCAGCAGTTCCTCCGCGCGCTATCAGCCCCAGCATTTT.

This clonotype was counted between two and nine times. The chain carries TRBV19 and TRBJ2-1, with 11 bases identical to TRBD1. The ends lost 5 bases at V and 7 bases at J; junction bases unmatched: 19. Looked up from germline, CDR1 is LNHDA and CDR2 is SQIVND (reference sequence). This CDR3 spans 19 amino acids. The CDR3 DNA reads as TGTGCCAGTAGTTTCCCTTCTACCCGACACGGGACAGGGGGAAATGAGCAGTTCTTC. Amino acid sequence: CASSFPSTRHGTGGNEQFF. Together with reference TRBV19 and TRBJ2-1, the CDR3 gives the full variable domain: DGGITQSPKYLFRKEGQNVTLSCEQNLNHDAMYWYRQDPGQGLRLIYYSQIVNDFQKGDIAEGYSVSREKKESFPLTVTSAQKNPTAFYLCASSFPSTRHGTGGNEQFFGPGTRLTVL.

This clonotype has only a few counts. V and J are TRBV5-1 and TRBJ2-2; 8 bases line up with TRBD1. The V gene end was trimmed by 4 bases and the J gene end by 5 bases; junction bases not matched to a gene: 7. The CDR3 is 15 residues long. CDR1 and CDR2 (germline): SGHRS, YFSETQ. The CDR3 DNA follows: TGCGCCAGCAGCATCAGGGGGCCGGGGACCGGGGAGCTGTTTTTT. Its translation: CASSIRGPGTGELFF.

The chain carries TRBV12-3 or TRBV12-4 and TRBJ2-5; TRBD2 might be the D (7 bases). The CDR3 sequence is 16 residues long. The V end lost 1 base, the J end lost 1 base, and 13 bases lay between the germline ends. In DNA form, the CDR3 reads TGTGCCAGCAGTTTAGGAATAGGGGGGGCCCAAGAGACCCAGTACTTC. Translated, it gives CASSLGIGGAQETQYF.

This clonotype appeared a few times. The V call is TRBV3-1, the J call TRBJ2-1; 8 positions match TRBD2. Germline trimming cut 3 bases from V and 4 bases from J; bases unmatched to any gene: 8. The germline V gene has CDR1 LGHDT and CDR2 YNNKEL (reference sequence). This CDR3 is 16 amino acids long. CDR3 sequence (DNA): TGTGCCAGCAGCCACCCAGCGGGAGAAATTTACAATGAGCAGTTCTTC. It yields the protein CASSHPAGEIYNEQFF.

At least ten counts were recorded for this clonotype. This rearrangement joins TRBV12-3 or TRBV12-4 to TRBJ1-2; maybe TRBD1 (5 bases). The CDR3 is 12 amino acids. Trimming took off 5 bases at V and 10 bases at J, with 14 bases between the two ends. Here the CDR3 reads CASSPWDGVYTF. The CDR3 coding sequence is TGTGCCAGCAGTCCCTGGGACGGAGTCTACACCTTC.

The chain recombines TRBV19 with TRBJ2-1, with D possibly TRBD1 on 6 matching bases. Germline V gene sequence: CDR1 LNHDA, CDR2 SQIVND (reference sequence). V dropped 7 bases and J dropped 4 bases, with 17 bases sitting between them. The CDR3 has 15 amino acids. CDR3: CASNSNRANYNEQFF. CDR3 in DNA: TGTGCCAGTAACTCGAACAGGGCAAATTACAATGAGCAGTTCTTC.